The 19 T cell receptor beta chains below come from one sample, sequenced in a study of cytomegalovirus exposure and HLA in healthy donors. Clones were read by immunoSEQ multiplex PCR, and TCRdb kept only the in-frame ones, dropping some. This sample has about 330,000 clones, with roughly 85% found just once. The specimen sequenced was PBMCs. Source of these receptors: a woman aged 18-29 years in good health and CMV-seronegative.

This chain links TRBV7-6 with TRBJ2-7; 10 bases align to TRBD1. Trimming took 4 bases from V and 4 from J; bases not matched to a gene: 7. Germline V gives CDR1 SGHVS, CDR2 FNYEAQ. This CDR3 is built from 15 residues. The chain's CDR3 is CASSSVGQGIYEQYF. The DNA for the CDR3 is TGTGCCAGCAGCTCAGTGGGACAGGGGATTTACGAGCAGTACTTC.

This rearrangement joins TRBV5-5 to TRBJ2-2; a possible D gene is TRBD1 (6 bases). The length of the CDR3 is 15 residues. CDR1 SGHKS and CDR2 YYEKEE come from the germline V gene (reference sequence). V was pared by 3 bases and J by 7 bases, with 16 bases between. The CDR3 reads CASSYLQGSRGELFF. The CDR3 DNA sequence: TGTGCCAGCAGCTACCTACAGGGCTCTCGCGGGGAGCTGTTTTTT.

This rearrangement joins TRBV5-1 to TRBJ2-7, with TRBD1 identical over 11 bases. The CDR3 loop spans 14 amino acids. The junction had 5 bases not matched to a gene; V was cut back by 0 bases and J by 9 bases. Looked up from germline, CDR1 is SGHRS and CDR2 is YFSETQ. CDR3 sequence (DNA): TGCGCCAGCAGCTTGGGGACAGGGGGCTGGGGGCAGTACTTC. As protein: CASSLGTGGWGQYF.

The chain couples TRBV14 to TRBJ2-7; D is unresolved. There are 12 residues in the CDR3. CDR1 is SGHDN and CDR2 is FVKESK in the germline V gene. Trimming stripped 4 bases from V and 1 base from J, with 5 bases between. CDR3 DNA sequence: TGTGCCAGCAGCCTGACATCCTACGAGCAGTACTTC. This codes for CASSLTSYEQYF.

The V call is TRBV6-5, the J call TRBJ2-1, with D perhaps matching TRBD1 (5 bases). Germline lookup yields CDR1 MNHEY and CDR2 SVGAGI. V was clipped by 2 bases and J by 5 bases, with 16 bases between them. CDR3 length: 16 residues. The CDR3 here is CASSYEVAGLHNEQFF. The CDR3 region has the DNA TGTGCCAGCAGTTACGAGGTGGCAGGGCTGCACAATGAGCAGTTCTTC.

The V and J genes are TRBV5-4 and TRBJ2-7; D is perhaps TRBD2 (6 bases). V was shortened by 4 bases and J by 6 bases, with 17 bases between the two germline ends. The CDR3 contains 14 residues. The germline gives CDR1 SGHNT, CDR2 YYREEE (reference sequence). The chain's CDR3 is CASSTRDSTREQYF. The CDR3 DNA reads as TGTGCCAGCAGCACCCGGGACTCCACCCGCGAGCAGTACTTC. Based on the CDR3 plus reference TRBV5-4 and TRBJ2-7, the full variable domain is ETGVTQSPTHLIKTRGQQVTLRCSSQSGHNTVSWYQQALGQGPQFIFQYYREEENGRGNFPPRFSGLQFPNYSSELNVNALELDDSALYLCASSTRDSTREQYFGPGTRLTVT.

The J gene is TRBJ2-3, the V gene TRBV23-1; no reliable D call. TRBV23-1 is an open reading frame, and its role is uncertain. The CDR3 totals 14 residues. Written as DNA, the CDR3 is TGCGCGCAAAAGAGAAGCTCCGGCACAGATACGCAGTATTTT. This sequence encodes CAQKRSSGTDTQYF.

This sequence joins TRBV11-1 and TRBJ2-2; D gene uncertain. V was shortened by 1 base and J by 1 base, with 4 bases between the two germline ends. This CDR3 is built from 14 residues. CDR1 is SGHAT and CDR2 is FQDESV in the germline V gene (reference sequence). In DNA, the CDR3 is TGTGCCAGCAGCTTAGGCAGGAACACCGGGGAGCTGTTTTTT. It yields the protein CASSLGRNTGELFF. Drawing the rest from reference TRBV11-1 and TRBJ2-2, the complete variable domain is EAEVAQSPRYKITEKSQAVAFWCDPISGHATLYWYRQILGQGPELLVQFQDESVVDDSQLPKDRFSAERLKGVDSTLKIQPAELGDSAMYLCASSLGRNTGELFFGEGSRLTVL.

The CDR3 DNA is TGTTTTGCTGCGGGAGAGGGGAATGAGCAGTTCTTC. Its translation is CFAAGEGNEQFF. This rearrangement joins TRBV21-1 to TRBJ2-1; the table calls TRBD2, which could not be checked here. TRBV21-1 is noted as a pseudogene. CDR3 length equals 12 residues.

The rearrangement links TRBV11-2 to TRBJ2-7; TRBD2 might be the D (6 bases). The germline CDR1 and CDR2 sequences are SGHAT and FQNNGV. The CDR3 extends over 12 amino acids. V was shortened by 5 bases and J by 3 bases, with 8 bases between the two germline ends. DNA of the CDR3: TGTGCCAGCAGCACGGGGGACTACGAGCAGTACTTC. Its translation is CASSTGDYEQYF.

The chain carries TRBV15 and TRBJ2-5; D is uncertain. Germline CDR1 reads LNHNV; CDR2 reads YYDKDF (reference sequence). This CDR3 is built from 13 residues. V lost 4 bases and J 0 bases, leaving 6 bases between the germline ends. The CDR3 DNA reads TGTGCCACCAGCATCTCGGACCAAGAGACCCAGTACTTC. Amino acids: CATSISDQETQYF.

This chain joins TRBV7-2 and TRBJ2-1, with D possibly TRBD2 on 5 matching bases. Germline loops: CDR1 SGHTA, CDR2 FQGNSA. The CDR3 extends over 15 amino acids. Deletions cut 5 bases from V and 4 bases from J, with 15 bases between. CDR3 sequence: CASSLQAGSYNEQFF. CDR3 DNA sequence: TGTGCCAGCAGCCTTCAGGCGGGCTCGTACAATGAGCAGTTCTTC.

In DNA form, the CDR3 reads TGTGCCAGCAGCCGGACTACCTACAATGAGCAGTTCTTC. This codes for CASSRTTYNEQFF. The rearrangement uses TRBV5-4 and TRBJ2-1; maybe TRBD2 (6 bases). This CDR3 has 13 amino acids. V shed 4 bases and J shed 2 bases, with 7 bases lying between them. The germline V gene has CDR1 SGHNT and CDR2 YYREEE (reference sequence).

The count of this clone is one. V gene TRBV27 combines with J gene TRBJ1-2; unclear D gene. This CDR3 contains 16 residues. Germline V gene sequence: CDR1 MNHEY, CDR2 SMNVEV (reference sequence). V dropped 5 bases and J dropped 0 bases, with 16 bases sitting between them. CDR3 in DNA: TGTGCCAGCAGTATCCAGGCTGGGCAAACTAACTATGGCTACACCTTC. Translation gives CASSIQAGQTNYGYTF.

The chain links TRBV5-6 to TRBJ2-5; 8 bases match TRBD2. V shed 2 bases, J shed 5 bases, and the junction held 2 bases outside the gene matches. This CDR3 has 13 residues. Germline lookup yields CDR1 SGHDT and CDR2 YYEEEE. DNA of the CDR3: TGTGCCAGCAGCTTTAGCGGGACGGAGACCCAGTACTTC. Translated: CASSFSGTETQYF.

This chain joins TRBV7-2 and TRBJ1-2; TRBD1 aligns across 7 bases. CDR1 is SGHTA, CDR2 FQGNSA, per germline. After removal of 5 bases from V and 2 bases from J, the junction contained 5 bases not matched to a gene. This CDR3 is 14 amino acids long. The CDR3 DNA sequence: TGTGCCAGCAGCCGACCGGGACAGAACTATGGCTACACCTTC. Protein: CASSRPGQNYGYTF.

This clone has only a few counts. The chain joins TRBV5-1 to TRBJ1-2, with 10 bases fitting TRBD1. With 0 bases clipped from V and 7 bases from J, the junction kept 3 bases outside the gene matches. Germline V CDR1 and CDR2: SGHRS, YFSETQ. The CDR3 is 14 residues long. The CDR3 DNA sequence: TGCGCCAGCAGCTTGGCAGGGACAGGGGCTGGCTACACCTTC. Its protein is CASSLAGTGAGYTF.

This clone appeared once. V usage is TRBV7-9 and J usage is TRBJ2-1, with 10 bases aligning to TRBD2. The CDR3 has 16 amino acids. The germline gives CDR1 SEHNR, CDR2 FQNEAQ (reference sequence). Trimming took 5 bases from V and 2 from J; bases not matched to a gene: 6. The CDR3 DNA reads as TGTGCCAGCAGCCTTCTAGCGGGGGTCCCCTACAATGAGCAGTTCTTC. Residues: CASSLLAGVPYNEQFF. Full variable domain (rest looked up from reference TRBV7-9 and TRBJ2-1): DTGVSQNPRHKITKRGQNVTFRCDPISEHNRLYWYRQTLGQGPEFLTYFQNEAQLEKSRLLSDRFSAERPKGSFSTLEIQRTEQGDSAMYLCASSLLAGVPYNEQFFGPGTRLTVL.

The chain carries TRBV5-4 and TRBJ2-3; 7 bases align to TRBD2. The CDR3 extends over 13 amino acids. J was trimmed by 0 bases and V by 7 bases; bases with no gene match: 2. Germline assignment: CDR1 SGHNT and CDR2 YYREEE (reference sequence). In DNA form, the CDR3 reads TGTGCCAGCGGGGGGGGTAGCACAGATACGCAGTATTTT. Amino acid sequence: CASGGGSTDTQYF.